This T cell receptor (beta chain) was captured in a study of blood T cell repertoires in COVID-19. Cohorts were based on clinical histories the participants reported. Exposed study participants had met a COVID-19 case within 2 weeks before entry. CDR3 length equals 15 residues. Germline V CDR1 and CDR2: SGHVS, FQNEAQ. V shed 8 bases and J 7 bases; nucleotides not matched to a gene: 8. How the authors handled the data: Counts of nucleated cells, estimated from reference gene primer amplification, were obtained. The repertoire was sequenced with immunoSEQ multiplex PCR; TCRdb's copy has only in-frame clones and lacks some. Clonal size and the V and J genes are those of that table, whereas D and trimming came from the DNA. This sample has about 320,000 clones, with 85% found just once.

The receptor's source is a woman in her 30s who had been exposed to COVID-19. This chain links TRBV7-8 with TRBJ1-4; 12 bases fit TRBD1. The specimen was PBMCs or T cells enriched from blood (not recorded which). CDR3 region: CASGDRGRGSEKLFF. The CDR3 DNA follows: TGTGCCAGCGGGGACAGGGGGCGCGGGAGTGAAAAACTGTTTTTT.